This T cell receptor beta chain was recorded in a study of blood T cell repertoires in COVID-19. CDR3 size: 19 residues. Trimming cost V 5 bases and J 3 bases; bases outside gene matches: 10. Germline V CDR1 and CDR2: LGHDT, YNNKEL (reference sequence). Original methodology: The authors estimated nucleated cell counts from reference gene primer amplification. Produced via immunoSEQ multiplex PCR; TCRdb's table is partial and in-frame only. The V and J calls and clone size are taken from that table; D and trimming were inferred from the DNA. Found here are 220,000 or so clones, approximately 83% of them singletons; the top ten hold roughly 3.5%.

This sequence originates from a woman in her sixties who had recovered from COVID-19. The sequencing sample was made of PBMCs or T cells enriched from blood (not recorded which). This chain connects TRBV3-1 (or the pseudogene TRBV3-2) to TRBJ2-2, with TRBD2 matching over 15 bases. CDR3: CASSATGLAGGSYTGELFF. The CDR3 DNA sequence: TGTGCCAGCAGCGCAACGGGACTAGCGGGAGGTTCCTACACCGGGGAGCTGTTTTTT.